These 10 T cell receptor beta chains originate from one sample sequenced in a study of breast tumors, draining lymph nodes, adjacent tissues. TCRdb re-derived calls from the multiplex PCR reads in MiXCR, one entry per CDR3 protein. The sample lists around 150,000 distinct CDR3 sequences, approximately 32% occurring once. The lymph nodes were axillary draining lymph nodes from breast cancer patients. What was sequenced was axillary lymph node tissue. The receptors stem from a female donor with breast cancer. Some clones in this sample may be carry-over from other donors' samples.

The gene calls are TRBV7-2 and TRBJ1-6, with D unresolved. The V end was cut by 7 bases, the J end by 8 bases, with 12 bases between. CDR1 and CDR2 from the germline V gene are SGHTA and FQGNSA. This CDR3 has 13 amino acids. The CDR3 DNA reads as TGTGCCAGCAACCTCCGGTCCTATTCACCCCTCCACTTT. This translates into CASNLRSYSPLHF.

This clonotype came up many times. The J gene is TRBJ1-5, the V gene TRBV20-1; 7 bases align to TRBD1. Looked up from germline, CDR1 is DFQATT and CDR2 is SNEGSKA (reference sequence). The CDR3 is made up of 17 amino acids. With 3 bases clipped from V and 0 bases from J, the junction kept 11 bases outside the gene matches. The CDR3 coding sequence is TGCAGTGCTAGTACCTCAGGGGGGGGGAATAGCAATCAGCCCCAGCATTTT. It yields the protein CSASTSGGGNSNQPQHF.

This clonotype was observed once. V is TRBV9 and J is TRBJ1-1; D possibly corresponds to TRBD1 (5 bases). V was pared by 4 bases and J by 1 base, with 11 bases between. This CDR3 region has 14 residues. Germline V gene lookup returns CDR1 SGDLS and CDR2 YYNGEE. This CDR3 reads CASSKAGGNTEAFF. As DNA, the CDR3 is TGTGCCAGCAGCAAGGCGGGGGGGAACACTGAAGCTTTCTTT.

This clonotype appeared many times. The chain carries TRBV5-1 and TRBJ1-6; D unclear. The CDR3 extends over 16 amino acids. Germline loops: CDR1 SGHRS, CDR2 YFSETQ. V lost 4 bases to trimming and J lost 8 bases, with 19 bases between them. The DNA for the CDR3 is TGCGCCAGCAGCAACCCGGGTTCCCCCCGGGATTCACCCCTCCACTTT. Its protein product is CASSNPGSPRDSPLHF.

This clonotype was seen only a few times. CDR3 loop: CASSIDQPGNTEAFF. CDR3 bases: TGTGCCAGTAGTATAGATCAGCCGGGGAACACTGAAGCTTTCTTT. The rearrangement uses TRBV19 and TRBJ1-1; D gene ambiguous. Germline CDR1 LNHDA, CDR2 SQIVND (reference sequence). V lost 0 bases and J 1 base, leaving 9 bases between the germline ends. This CDR3 has 15 residues.

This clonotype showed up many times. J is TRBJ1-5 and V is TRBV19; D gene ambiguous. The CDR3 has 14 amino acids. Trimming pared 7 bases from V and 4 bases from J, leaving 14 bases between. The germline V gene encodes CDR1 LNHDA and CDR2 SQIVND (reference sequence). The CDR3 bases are TGTGCCAGTAAGGAGGGCAGAGGAAATCAGCCCCAGCATTTT. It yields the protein CASKEGRGNQPQHF.

CDR3 protein: CASSQGRAGGDEQFF. CDR3 in DNA: TGTGCCAGCAGCCAAGGTAGGGCGGGAGGTGATGAGCAGTTCTTC. The chain has TRBV4-2 and TRBJ2-1; 8 nucleotides align to TRBD2. V gave up 1 base and J gave up 8 bases; unmatched junction bases: 7. The CDR3 loop spans 15 amino acids. Germline V gives CDR1 LGHNA, CDR2 YNFKEQ.

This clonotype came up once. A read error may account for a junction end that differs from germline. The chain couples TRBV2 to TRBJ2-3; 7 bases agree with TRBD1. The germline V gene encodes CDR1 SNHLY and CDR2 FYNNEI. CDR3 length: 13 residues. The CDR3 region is CASGTVLPGTQYF. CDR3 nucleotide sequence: TGTGCCAGTGGGACAGTCCTCCCAGGTACGCAGTACTTT.

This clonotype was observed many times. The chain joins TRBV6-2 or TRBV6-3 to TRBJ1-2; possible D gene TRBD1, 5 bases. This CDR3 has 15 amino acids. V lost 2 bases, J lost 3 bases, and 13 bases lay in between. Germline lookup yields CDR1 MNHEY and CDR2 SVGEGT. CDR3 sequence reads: CASSYDRGSYYGYTF. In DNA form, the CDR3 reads TGTGCCAGCAGTTACGATAGGGGCAGCTACTATGGCTACACCTTC.

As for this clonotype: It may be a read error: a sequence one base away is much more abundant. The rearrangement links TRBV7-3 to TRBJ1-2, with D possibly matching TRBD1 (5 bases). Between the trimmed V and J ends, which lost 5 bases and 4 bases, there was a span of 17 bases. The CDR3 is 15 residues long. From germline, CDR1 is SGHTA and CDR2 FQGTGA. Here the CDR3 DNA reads TGTGCCAGCAGCCAAAGGTTGGCAGGGAGCTATGGCTACACCTTC. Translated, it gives CASSQRLAGSYGYTF.